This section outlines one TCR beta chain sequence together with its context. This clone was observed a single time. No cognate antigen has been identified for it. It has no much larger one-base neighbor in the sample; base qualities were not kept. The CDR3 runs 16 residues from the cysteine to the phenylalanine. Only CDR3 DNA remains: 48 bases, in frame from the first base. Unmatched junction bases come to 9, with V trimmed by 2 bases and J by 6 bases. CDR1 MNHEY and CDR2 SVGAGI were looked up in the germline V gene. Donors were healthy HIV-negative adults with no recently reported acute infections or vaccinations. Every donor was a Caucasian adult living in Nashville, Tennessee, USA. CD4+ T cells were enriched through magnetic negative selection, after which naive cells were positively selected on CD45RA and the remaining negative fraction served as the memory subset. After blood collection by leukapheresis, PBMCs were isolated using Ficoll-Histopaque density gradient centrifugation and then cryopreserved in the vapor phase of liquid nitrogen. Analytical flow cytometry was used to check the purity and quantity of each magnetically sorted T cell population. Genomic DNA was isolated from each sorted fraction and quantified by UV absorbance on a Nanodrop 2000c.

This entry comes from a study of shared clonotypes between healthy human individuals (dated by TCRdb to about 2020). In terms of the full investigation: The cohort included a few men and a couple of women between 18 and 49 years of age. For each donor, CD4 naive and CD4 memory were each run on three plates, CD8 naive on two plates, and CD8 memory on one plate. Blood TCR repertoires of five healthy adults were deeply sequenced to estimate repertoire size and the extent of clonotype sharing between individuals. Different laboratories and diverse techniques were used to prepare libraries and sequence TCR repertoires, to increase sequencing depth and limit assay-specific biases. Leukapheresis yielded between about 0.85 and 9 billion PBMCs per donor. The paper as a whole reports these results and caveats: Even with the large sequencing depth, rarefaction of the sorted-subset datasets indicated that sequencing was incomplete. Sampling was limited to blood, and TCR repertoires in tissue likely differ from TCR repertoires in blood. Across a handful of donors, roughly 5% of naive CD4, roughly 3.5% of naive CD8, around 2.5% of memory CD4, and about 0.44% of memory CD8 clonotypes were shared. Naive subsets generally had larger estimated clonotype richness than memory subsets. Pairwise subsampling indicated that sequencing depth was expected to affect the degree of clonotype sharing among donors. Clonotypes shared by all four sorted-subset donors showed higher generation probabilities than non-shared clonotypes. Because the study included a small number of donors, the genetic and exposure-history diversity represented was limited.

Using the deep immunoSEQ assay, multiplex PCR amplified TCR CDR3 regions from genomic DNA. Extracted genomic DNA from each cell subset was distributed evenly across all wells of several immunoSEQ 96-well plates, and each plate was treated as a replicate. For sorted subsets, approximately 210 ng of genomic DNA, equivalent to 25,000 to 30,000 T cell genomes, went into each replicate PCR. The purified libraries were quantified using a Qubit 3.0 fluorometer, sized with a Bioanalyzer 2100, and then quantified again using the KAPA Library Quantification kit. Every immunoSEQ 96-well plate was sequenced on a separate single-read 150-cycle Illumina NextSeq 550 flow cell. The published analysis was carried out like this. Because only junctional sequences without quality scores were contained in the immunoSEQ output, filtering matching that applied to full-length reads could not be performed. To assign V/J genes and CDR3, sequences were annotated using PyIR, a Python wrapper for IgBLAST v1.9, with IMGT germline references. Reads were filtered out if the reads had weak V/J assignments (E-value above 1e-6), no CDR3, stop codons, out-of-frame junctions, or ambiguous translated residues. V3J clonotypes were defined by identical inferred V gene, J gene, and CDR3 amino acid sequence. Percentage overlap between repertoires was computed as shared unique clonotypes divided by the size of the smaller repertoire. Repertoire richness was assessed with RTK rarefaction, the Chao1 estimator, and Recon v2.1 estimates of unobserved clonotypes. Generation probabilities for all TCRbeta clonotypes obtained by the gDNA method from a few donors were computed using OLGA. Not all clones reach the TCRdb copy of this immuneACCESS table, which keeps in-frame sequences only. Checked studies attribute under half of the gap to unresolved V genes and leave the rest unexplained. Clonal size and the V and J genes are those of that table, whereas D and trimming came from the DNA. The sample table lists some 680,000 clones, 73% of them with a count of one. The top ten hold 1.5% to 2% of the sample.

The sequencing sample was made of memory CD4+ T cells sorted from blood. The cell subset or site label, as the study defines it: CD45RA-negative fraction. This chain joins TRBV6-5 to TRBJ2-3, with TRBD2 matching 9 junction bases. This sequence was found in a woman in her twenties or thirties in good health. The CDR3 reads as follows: CASSYLSAGGTDTQYF. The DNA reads TGTGCCAGCAGTTACCTTTCAGCGGGAGGTACCGATACGCAGTATTTT.